One sample yielded the 22 T cell receptor beta chains listed below, sequenced in a study of cytomegalovirus exposure and HLA in healthy donors. The primer mix had 60 Vbeta and 13 Jbeta primers. Sequencing was performed with immunoSEQ multiplex PCR; in TCRdb, only in-frame clones are kept and a portion is missing. Of around 140,000 clones in the sample, around 80% were seen once. Source material: PBMCs. These receptors originate from a female donor in good health and CMV-seronegative.

The sample holds one count of this clone. The chain combines TRBV6-1 with TRBJ1-1; 7 nucleotides agree with TRBD1. The length of the CDR3 is 13 residues. With V trimmed by 5 bases and J by 9 bases, 9 bases remained unmatched. From germline, CDR1 is MNHNS and CDR2 SASEGT. CDR3 sequence (DNA): TGTGCCAGCAGTCTCAGACAGGGAGCTCAAGCTTTCTTT. This translates into CASSLRQGAQAFF.

The V gene is TRBV6-1, the J gene TRBJ1-4; TRBD1 might be the D (6 bases). This CDR3 has 14 amino acids. CDR1 MNHNS and CDR2 SASEGT come from the germline V gene. V was cut by 10 bases and J by 7 bases, with 19 bases left in between. The CDR3 DNA reads as TGTGCCACCAGAACAGGGTGGGAAGGTGAAAAACTGTTTTTT. Translated: CATRTGWEGEKLFF.

V is TRBV5-6 and J is TRBJ1-1; TRBD1 matches 8 bases. J was trimmed by 3 bases and V by 4 bases; bases with no gene match: 17. The CDR3 contains 18 residues. Germline values: CDR1 SGHDT, CDR2 YYEEEE. This chain's CDR3 is CASSIPRQQGVLYTEAFF. The CDR3 nucleotides read TGTGCCAGCAGCATCCCGCGCCAACAGGGGGTCTTGTACACTGAAGCTTTCTTT.

The chain recombines TRBV10-3 with TRBJ2-5; TRBD1 matches 8 bases. The CDR3 loop spans 13 amino acids. Germline values: CDR1 ENHRY, CDR2 SYGVKD. V trimming: 7 bases; J trimming: 4 bases; junction bases outside the gene matches: 5. This CDR3 is CAIKSGQGETQYF. CDR3 bases: TGTGCCATCAAGAGTGGACAGGGAGAGACCCAGTACTTC.

In DNA form, the CDR3 reads TGTGCCAGCAGCGCAAGCGGGGTGGCCTCCTACGAGCAGTACTTC. Protein product: CASSASGVASYEQYF. This rearrangement joins TRBV13 to TRBJ2-7, with 7 nucleotides matching TRBD2. CDR1 and CDR2 (germline): PRHDT, FYEKMQ (reference sequence). Germline trimming cut 5 bases from V and 0 bases from J; bases unmatched to any gene: 7. The CDR3 has 15 amino acids.

The rearrangement links TRBV2 to TRBJ2-1, with D uncertain. CDR1 and CDR2 from the germline V gene are SNHLY and FYNNEI. V shed 5 bases and J shed 3 bases, with 5 bases lying between them. CDR3 size: 12 residues. CDR3 DNA: TGTGCCAGCAGTCAACTCTACAATGAGCAGTTCTTC. This encodes CASSQLYNEQFF.

The rearrangement uses TRBV18 and TRBJ1-6; a possible D gene is TRBD1 (6 bases). The CDR3 totals 19 residues. The germline gives CDR1 KGHSH, CDR2 LQKENI. Trimming shortened V by 2 bases and J by 6 bases, and 23 bases separated the two germline ends. The CDR3 DNA follows: TGTGCCAGCTCACCAGAGACTTTACAGGGATCGGGCCTTAATTCACCCCTCCACTTT. Its translation: CASSPETLQGSGLNSPLHF. Together with reference TRBV18 and TRBJ1-6, the CDR3 gives the full variable domain: NAGVMQNPRHLVRRRGQEARLRCSPMKGHSHVYWYRQLPEEGLKFMVYLQKENIIDESGMPKERFSAEFPKEGPSILRIQQVVRGDSAAYFCASSPETLQGSGLNSPLHFGNGTRLTVT.

V is TRBV6-1 and J is TRBJ2-5; 7 positions match TRBD2. Germline CDR1 is MNHNS and CDR2 is SASEGT. Trimming at V came to 6 bases and at J to 1 base, leaving 2 bases not matched to a gene. CDR3 size: 13 residues. The chain's CDR3 is CASRGTTQETQYF. CDR3 bases: TGTGCCAGCAGGGGGACTACCCAAGAGACCCAGTACTTC.

In the case of this clone: In the same sample, other DNA sequences code for this CDR3. The chain joins TRBV5-1 to TRBJ2-5; 8 bases agree with TRBD1. The V gene end was trimmed by 0 bases and the J gene end by 2 bases; junction bases not matched to a gene: 3. The CDR3 contains 15 residues. Germline lookup yields CDR1 SGHRS and CDR2 YFSETQ. The CDR3 loop is CASSLAGTGQETQYF. CDR3 in DNA: TGCGCCAGCAGCTTGGCCGGGACAGGTCAAGAGACCCAGTACTTC.

This rearrangement joins TRBV28 to TRBJ2-1; 13 bases map to TRBD2. V lost 4 bases and J lost 4; bases outside the gene matches: 7. The V gene's germline CDR1 is MDHEN and CDR2 SYDVKM. The CDR3 covers 17 residues. Here the CDR3 reads CASSSTLAGGGYNEQFF. In nucleotides, the CDR3 is TGTGCCAGCAGTTCAACACTAGCGGGGGGGGGATACAATGAGCAGTTCTTC.

This clone was seen just once. V usage is TRBV2 and J usage is TRBJ2-1; TRBD2 matches at 11 bases. This CDR3 has 17 amino acids. Germline loops: CDR1 SNHLY, CDR2 FYNNEI. With V trimmed by 6 bases and J by 9 bases, 16 bases remained unmatched. CDR3 in DNA: TGTGCCAGCAGGCCGGGACTAGCGGCCCTATTGAAGGGTGAGCAGTTCTTC. Encoded protein: CASRPGLAALLKGEQFF.

The chain recombines TRBV5-1 with TRBJ2-2; TRBD1 matches 9 bases. V trimming: 0 bases; J trimming: 4 bases; junction bases outside the gene matches: 1. Looked up from germline, CDR1 is SGHRS and CDR2 is YFSETQ. The CDR3 spans 15 residues. CDR3 sequence: CASSLGQGGTGELFF. CDR3 sequence (DNA): TGCGCCAGCAGCTTGGGACAGGGGGGCACCGGGGAGCTGTTTTTT.

The chain employs TRBV4-1 and TRBJ1-1; 7 nucleotides agree with TRBD1. The length of the CDR3 is 16 residues. Germline CDR1 reads MGHRA; CDR2 reads YSYEKL. The V gene end was trimmed by 3 bases and the J gene end by 1 base; junction bases not matched to a gene: 8. This CDR3 is CASSHAKTGANTEAFF. The DNA of the CDR3 is TGCGCCAGCAGCCATGCTAAAACAGGGGCGAACACTGAAGCTTTCTTT.

A few counts support this clone. The chain joins TRBV5-1 to TRBJ2-7; 11 nucleotides match TRBD2. Germline CDR1 and CDR2: SGHRS and YFSETQ. The CDR3 contains 14 residues. V dropped 6 bases and J dropped 3; count of bases not matched to a gene: 5. CDR3 region: CASTPGLADYEQYF. The CDR3, as DNA: TGCGCCAGCACCCCGGGACTAGCGGACTACGAGCAGTACTTC.

The genes are TRBV19 and TRBJ1-5; the D gene is possibly TRBD1 (5 bases). In germline, CDR1 is LNHDA, CDR2 SQIVND (reference sequence). The V end was cut by 5 bases, the J end by 5 bases, with 13 bases between. The CDR3 runs 14 residues. CDR3 region: CASSGGEGYQPQHF. CDR3 DNA sequence: TGTGCCAGTAGTGGAGGGGAGGGTTATCAGCCCCAGCATTTT. The entire variable domain, with the rest obtained from reference TRBV19 and TRBJ1-5, is as follows: DGGITQSPKYLFRKEGQNVTLSCEQNLNHDAMYWYRQDPGQGLRLIYYSQIVNDFQKGDIAEGYSVSREKKESFPLTVTSAQKNPTAFYLCASSGGEGYQPQHFGDGTRLSIL.

This clone was counted once. A junction end diverges from the germline sequence, so it may reflect a read error. V usage is TRBV7-7 and J usage is TRBJ2-5, with 9 positions matching TRBD1. Germline-derived CDR1 and CDR2 are SSHAT and FNYEAQ (reference sequence). The CDR3 covers 16 residues. The CDR3 nucleotides are TGTGCTAGCAGCCTCGCCGGGACAGGGCGTCATGAGACCCAGTACTTC. It specifies CASSLAGTGRHETQYF.

The chain employs TRBV11-1 and TRBJ2-2; 13 nucleotides line up with TRBD2. This CDR3 has 16 residues. Trimming removed 5 bases from V and 5 bases from J; junction bases left unmatched: 5. Germline V lookup: CDR1 SGHAT, CDR2 FQDESV (reference sequence). CDR3 sequence: CASSLLAGGGTGELFF. Here the CDR3 DNA reads TGTGCCAGCAGCCTACTAGCGGGAGGGGGTACCGGGGAGCTGTTTTTT.

A remark on this clone: Other DNA variants within this sample encode the same CDR3. The gene calls are TRBV5-6 and TRBJ1-1; 11 bases fit TRBD1. This CDR3 region has 13 residues. Germline CDR1 reads SGHDT; CDR2 reads YYEEEE. J was trimmed by 5 bases and V by 4 bases; bases with no gene match: 1. The CDR3: CASSRDRGTEAFF. The CDR3 nucleotides are TGTGCCAGCAGCCGGGACAGGGGGACTGAAGCTTTCTTT.

The chain links TRBV30 to TRBJ2-1; 9 positions agree with TRBD1. Germline assignment: CDR1 GTSNPN and CDR2 SVGIG (reference sequence). CDR3 length: 15 residues. Trimming removed 3 bases from V and 7 bases from J; junction bases left unmatched: 10. In nucleotides, the CDR3 is TGTGCCTGGAGCGCTCGAGGGACAGGGAGGAATGAGCAGTTCTTC. Its translation is CAWSARGTGRNEQFF.

J is TRBJ1-1 and V is TRBV7-2; D not resolved. The V end lost 1 base, the J end lost 7 bases, and 13 bases lay between the germline ends. The CDR3 is made up of 14 amino acids. CDR1 and CDR2 from the germline V gene are SGHTA and FQGNSA. The CDR3 DNA reads as TGTGCCAGCAGCTTAGACCGGCGCCGACTTGAAGCTTTCTTT. Translating gives CASSLDRRRLEAFF.

This rearrangement joins TRBV4-1 to TRBJ2-1, with D possibly TRBD2 on 6 matching bases. Germline assignment: CDR1 MGHRA and CDR2 YSYEKL. This CDR3 comprises 16 residues. Trimming took off 4 bases at V and 5 bases at J, with 18 bases between the two ends. This CDR3 is CASSPKLRGIDNEQFF. The CDR3 bases are TGCGCCAGCAGCCCGAAGTTGCGGGGAATAGACAATGAGCAGTTCTTC.

This clone was detected once. The rearrangement joins TRBV10-1 to TRBJ1-5; tentative D call: TRBD1 (5 bases). The CDR3 is 13 amino acids. Germline-derived CDR1 and CDR2 are WNHNN and SYGVQD (reference sequence). The V gene lost 6 bases and the J gene lost 5 bases, with 11 bases spanning the gap. CDR3 DNA sequence: TGCGCCAGCAGCGCAGGGAGGGATCAGCCCCAGCATTTT. Protein sequence: CASSAGRDQPQHF.